Presented here are 9 T cell receptor beta chains from one specimen sequenced in a study of blood T cell repertoires in COVID-19. Repertoires were generated with immunoSEQ multiplex PCR, while TCRdb's copy carries only in-frame clones and drops some. This sample has more than 20,000 clones, with 70% to 90% found just once. Sequencing was done on a sample of peripheral blood. The source is a human donor with active COVID-19. The donor label of this sample is uncertain.

The V gene is TRBV12-3 or TRBV12-4, the J gene TRBJ2-3; D is uncertain. Trimming pared 1 base from V and 2 bases from J, leaving 4 bases between. CDR3 size: 13 residues. CDR3 region: CASSLDLTDTQYF. The CDR3 DNA is TGTGCCAGCAGTTTAGATCTCACAGATACGCAGTATTTT.

The CDR3 DNA follows: TGTGCCAGCTCACGAGGACAGGGGAACGGTGACGAGCAGTACTTC. Residues: CASSRGQGNGDEQYF. The J gene is TRBJ2-7, the V gene TRBV18; 9 bases fit TRBD1. There are 15 residues in the CDR3. V trimming: 4 bases; J trimming: 5 bases; junction bases outside the gene matches: 9. The germline V gene encodes CDR1 KGHSH and CDR2 LQKENI.

The chain carries TRBV19 and TRBJ2-3; D may be TRBD2 (6 bases). Deletions cut 10 bases from V and 2 bases from J, with 19 bases between. Germline CDR1 reads LNHDA; CDR2 reads SQIVND (reference sequence). The CDR3 length is 15 residues. CDR3 region: CATTPGLKFTDTQYF. The CDR3, as DNA: TGTGCCACCACGCCGGGACTTAAATTCACAGATACGCAGTATTTT.

V gene TRBV18 combines with J gene TRBJ1-1; D is possibly TRBD1 (6 bases). V was pared by 1 base and J by 5 bases, with 11 bases between. CDR3 length: 14 residues. CDR1 and CDR2 (germline): KGHSH, LQKENI. CDR3 DNA: TGTGCCAGCTCACCACGGCAGGGGAAGACTGAAGCTTTCTTT. Translated: CASSPRQGKTEAFF.

V usage is TRBV2 and J usage is TRBJ2-7; TRBD1 agrees at 7 bases. The CDR3 has 15 residues. CDR1 is SNHLY, CDR2 FYNNEI, per germline. The junction had 14 bases not matched to a gene; V was cut back by 9 bases and J by 3 bases. CDR3 in amino acids: CARLIQGLVVYEQYF. In nucleotides, the CDR3 is TGTGCCAGGTTAATACAGGGGTTAGTAGTCTACGAGCAGTACTTC.

This clone was seen a handful of times. The V and J genes are TRBV11-3 and TRBJ1-5; D perhaps matches TRBD1 (6 bases). Deletions cut 5 bases from V and 1 base from J, with 9 bases between. The CDR3 sequence is 14 residues long. From germline, CDR1 is SGHNT and CDR2 YENEEA. This CDR3 is CASSPGDSNQPQHF. Written as DNA, the CDR3 is TGTGCCAGCAGCCCAGGGGACAGCAATCAGCCCCAGCATTTT. Together with reference TRBV11-3 and TRBJ1-5, the CDR3 gives the full variable domain: EAGVVQSPRYKIIEKKQPVAFWCNPISGHNTLYWYLQNLGQGPELLIRYENEEAVDDSQLPKDRFSAERLKGVDSTLKIQPAELGDSAVYLCASSPGDSNQPQHFGDGTRLSIL.

This chain uses TRBV6-1 with TRBJ1-1; the D is unclear. Germline CDR1 reads MNHNS; CDR2 reads SASEGT. Deletions cut 2 bases from V and 0 bases from J, with 10 bases between. The CDR3 is 15 amino acids. The CDR3 nucleotides read TGTGCCAGCAGTGAATCGGGGATACTGAACACTGAAGCTTTCTTT. Translating gives CASSESGILNTEAFF.

The chain joins TRBV7-9 to TRBJ1-5, with D possibly being TRBD1 (5 bases). V gave up 4 bases and J gave up 9 bases, with 16 bases separating them. The germline V gene encodes CDR1 SEHNR and CDR2 FQNEAQ (reference sequence). There are 14 residues in the CDR3. The CDR3 here is CASSSDMRPTPQHF. CDR3 nucleotides: TGTGCCAGCAGCTCGGACATGAGGCCAACGCCCCAGCATTTT.

The chain links TRBV7-2 to TRBJ2-6; 7 bases match TRBD1. V lost 5 bases, J lost 3 bases, and 1 base stayed unmatched. The CDR3 spans 14 residues. Germline V gene sequence: CDR1 SGHTA, CDR2 FQGNSA. The DNA of the CDR3 is TGTGCCAGCAGCAACAGGGGTGGGGCCAACGTCCTGACTTTC. It is translated as CASSNRGGANVLTF.